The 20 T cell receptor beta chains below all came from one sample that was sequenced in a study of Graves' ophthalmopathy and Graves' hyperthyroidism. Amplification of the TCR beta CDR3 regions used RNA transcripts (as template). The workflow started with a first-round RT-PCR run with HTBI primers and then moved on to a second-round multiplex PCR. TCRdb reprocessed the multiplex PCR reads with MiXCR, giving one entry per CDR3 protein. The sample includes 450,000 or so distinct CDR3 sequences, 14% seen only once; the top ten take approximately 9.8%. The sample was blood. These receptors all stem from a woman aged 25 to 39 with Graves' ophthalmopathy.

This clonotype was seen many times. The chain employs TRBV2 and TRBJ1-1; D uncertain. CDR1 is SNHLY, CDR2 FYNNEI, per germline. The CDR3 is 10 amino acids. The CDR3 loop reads CAREGTEAFF. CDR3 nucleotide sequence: TGTGCGAGAGAAGGCACTGAAGCTTTCTTT.

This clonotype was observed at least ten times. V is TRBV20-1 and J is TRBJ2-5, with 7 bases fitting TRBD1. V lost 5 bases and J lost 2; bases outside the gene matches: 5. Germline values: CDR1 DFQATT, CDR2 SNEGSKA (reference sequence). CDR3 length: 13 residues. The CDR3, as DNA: TGCAGTGCTCTCCGGGACAGACAAGAGACCCAGTACTTC. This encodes CSALRDRQETQYF.

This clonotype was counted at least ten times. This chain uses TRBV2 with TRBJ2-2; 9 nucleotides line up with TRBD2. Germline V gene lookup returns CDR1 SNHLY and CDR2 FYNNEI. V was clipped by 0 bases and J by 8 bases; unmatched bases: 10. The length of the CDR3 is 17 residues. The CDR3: CASSEARLAALVGELFF. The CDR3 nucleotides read TGTGCCAGCAGTGAAGCGCGACTAGCGGCTTTAGTAGGGGAGCTGTTTTTT. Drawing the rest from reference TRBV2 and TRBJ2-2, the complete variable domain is EPEVTQTPSHQVTQMGQEVILRCVPISNHLYFYWYRQILGQKVEFLVSFYNNEISEKSEIFDDQFSVERPDGSNFTLKIRSTKLEDSAMYFCASSEARLAALVGELFFGEGSRLTVL.

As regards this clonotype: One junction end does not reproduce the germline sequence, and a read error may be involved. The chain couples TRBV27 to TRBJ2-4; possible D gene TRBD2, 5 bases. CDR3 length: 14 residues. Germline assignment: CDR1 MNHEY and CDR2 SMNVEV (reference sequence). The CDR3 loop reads CASSPLGAKNIKYF. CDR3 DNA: TGTGCCAGCAGTCCACTAGGAGCCAAAAACATTAAGTACTTC.

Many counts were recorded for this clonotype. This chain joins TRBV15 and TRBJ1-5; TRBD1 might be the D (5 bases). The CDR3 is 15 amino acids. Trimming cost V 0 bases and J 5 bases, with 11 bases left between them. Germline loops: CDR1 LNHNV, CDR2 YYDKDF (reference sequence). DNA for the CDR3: TGTGCCACCAGCAGAGATTTGGGGACGTATCAGCCCCAGCATTTT. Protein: CATSRDLGTYQPQHF.

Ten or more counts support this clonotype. CDR3 in amino acids: CASTETGTGGDEQYF. In DNA form, the CDR3 reads TGTGCCAGCACTGAGACCGGGACAGGGGGAGACGAGCAGTACTTC. The J gene is TRBJ2-7, the V gene TRBV6-1, with 11 bases aligning to TRBD1. This CDR3 has 15 amino acids. After removal of 7 bases from V and 5 bases from J, the junction contained 10 bases not matched to a gene. CDR1 and CDR2 from the germline V gene are MNHNS and SASEGT.

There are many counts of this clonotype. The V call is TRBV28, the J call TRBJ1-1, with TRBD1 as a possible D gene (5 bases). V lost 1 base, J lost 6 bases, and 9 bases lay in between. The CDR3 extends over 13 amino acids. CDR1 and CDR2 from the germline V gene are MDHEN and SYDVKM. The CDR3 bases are TGTGCCAGCAGTTTATATCGGGACGCTGAAGCTTTCTTT. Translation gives CASSLYRDAEAFF.

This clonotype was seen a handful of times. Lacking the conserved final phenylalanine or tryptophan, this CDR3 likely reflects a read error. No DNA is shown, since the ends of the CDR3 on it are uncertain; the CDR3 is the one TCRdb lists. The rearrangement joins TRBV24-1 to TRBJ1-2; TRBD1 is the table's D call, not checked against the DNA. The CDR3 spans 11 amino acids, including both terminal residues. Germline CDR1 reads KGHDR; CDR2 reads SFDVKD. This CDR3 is CATSDFGTVEP.

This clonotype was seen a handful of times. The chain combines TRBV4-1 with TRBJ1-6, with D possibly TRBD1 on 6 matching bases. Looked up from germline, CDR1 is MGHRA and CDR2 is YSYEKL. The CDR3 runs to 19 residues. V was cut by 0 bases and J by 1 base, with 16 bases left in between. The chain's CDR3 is CASSQESRRGGSYNSPLHF. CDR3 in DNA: TGCGCCAGCAGCCAAGAGTCTAGGCGAGGGGGGTCCTATAATTCACCCCTCCACTTT.

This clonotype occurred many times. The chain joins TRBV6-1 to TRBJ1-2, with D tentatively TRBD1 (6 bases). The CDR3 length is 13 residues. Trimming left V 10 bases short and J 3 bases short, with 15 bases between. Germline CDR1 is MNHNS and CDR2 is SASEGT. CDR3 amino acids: CAISQGRHYGYTF. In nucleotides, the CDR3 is TGTGCCATTTCACAGGGTCGGCACTATGGCTACACCTTC.

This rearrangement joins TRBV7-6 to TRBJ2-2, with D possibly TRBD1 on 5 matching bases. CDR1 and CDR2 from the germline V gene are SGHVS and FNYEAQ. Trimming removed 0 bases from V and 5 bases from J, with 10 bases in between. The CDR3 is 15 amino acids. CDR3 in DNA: TGTGCCAGCAGCTTAGCTCAGGGTTGGACCGGGGAGCTGTTTTTT. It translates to CASSLAQGWTGELFF.

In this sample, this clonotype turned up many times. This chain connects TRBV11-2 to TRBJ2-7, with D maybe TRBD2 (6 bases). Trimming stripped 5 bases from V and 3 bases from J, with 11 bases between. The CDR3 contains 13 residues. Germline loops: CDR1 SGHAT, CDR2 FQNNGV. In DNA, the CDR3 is TGTGCCAGCAGCCGGATTAGCGGCTACGAGCAGTACTTC. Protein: CASSRISGYEQYF.

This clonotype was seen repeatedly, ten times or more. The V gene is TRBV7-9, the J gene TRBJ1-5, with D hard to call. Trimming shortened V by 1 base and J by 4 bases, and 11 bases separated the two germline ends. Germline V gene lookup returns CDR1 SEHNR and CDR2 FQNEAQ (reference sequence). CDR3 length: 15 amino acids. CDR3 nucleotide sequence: TGTGCCAGCAGCTTAGGAGAGGGAACTAATCAGCCCCAGCATTTT. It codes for CASSLGEGTNQPQHF.

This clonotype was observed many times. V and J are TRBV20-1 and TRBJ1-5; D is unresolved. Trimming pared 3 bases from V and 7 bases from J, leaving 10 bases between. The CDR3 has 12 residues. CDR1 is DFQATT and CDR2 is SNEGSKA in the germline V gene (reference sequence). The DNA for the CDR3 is TGCAGTGCTAGTAGGCAGTACCAGCCCCAGCATTTT. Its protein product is CSASRQYQPQHF.

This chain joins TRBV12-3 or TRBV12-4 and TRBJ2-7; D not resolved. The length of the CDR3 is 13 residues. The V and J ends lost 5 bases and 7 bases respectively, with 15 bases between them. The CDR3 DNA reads TGTGCCAGCAGTCCGGTCCGGGTCTGGGAGCAGTACTTC. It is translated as CASSPVRVWEQYF.

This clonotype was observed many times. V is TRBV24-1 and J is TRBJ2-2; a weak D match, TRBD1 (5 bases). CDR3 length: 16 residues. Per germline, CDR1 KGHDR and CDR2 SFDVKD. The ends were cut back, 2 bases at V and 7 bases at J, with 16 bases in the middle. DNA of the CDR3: TGTGCCACCAGTGATTCCCCCCCGGACACCGGCGGGGAGCTGTTTTTT. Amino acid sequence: CATSDSPPDTGGELFF.

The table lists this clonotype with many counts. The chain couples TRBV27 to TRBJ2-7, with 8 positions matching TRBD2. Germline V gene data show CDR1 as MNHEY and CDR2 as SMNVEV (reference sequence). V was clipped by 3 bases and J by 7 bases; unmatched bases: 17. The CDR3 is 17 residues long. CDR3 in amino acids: CASSFASGSRKYYEQYF. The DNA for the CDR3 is TGTGCCAGCAGTTTCGCCAGCGGGAGCCGGAAATACTATGAGCAGTACTTC.

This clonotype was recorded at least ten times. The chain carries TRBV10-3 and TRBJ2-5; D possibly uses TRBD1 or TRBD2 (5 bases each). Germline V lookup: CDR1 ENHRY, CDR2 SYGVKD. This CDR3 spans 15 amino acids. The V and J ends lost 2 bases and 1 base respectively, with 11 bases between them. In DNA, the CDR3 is TGTGCCATCAGTGAGCAGGGAGTGGGCCAAGAGACCCAGTACTTC. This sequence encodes CAISEQGVGQETQYF.

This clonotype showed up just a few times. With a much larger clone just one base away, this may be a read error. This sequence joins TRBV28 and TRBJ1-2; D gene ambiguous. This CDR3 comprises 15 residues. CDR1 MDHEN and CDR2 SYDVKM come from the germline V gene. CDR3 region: CASSIGASLNYGFTF. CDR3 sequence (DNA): TGTGCCAGCAGCATTGGAGCCAGCCTTAACTATGGCTTCACCTTC.

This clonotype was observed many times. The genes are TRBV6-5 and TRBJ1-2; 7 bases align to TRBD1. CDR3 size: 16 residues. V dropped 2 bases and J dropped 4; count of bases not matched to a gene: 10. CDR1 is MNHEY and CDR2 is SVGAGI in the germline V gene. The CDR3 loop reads CASSYRDSGGGYGYTF. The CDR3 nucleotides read TGTGCCAGCAGTTACCGGGACAGCGGAGGGGGCTATGGCTACACCTTC.